This entry lists 18 T cell receptor beta chains sequenced from one sample in a study of blood T cell repertoires in COVID-19. Method: immunoSEQ multiplex PCR; TCRdb's copy keeps in-frame clones and lacks some. Of more than 150,000 clones in the sample, roughly 83% were seen once. Sequencing was done on a sample of PBMCs or T cells enriched from blood (not recorded which). Receptors originate from a woman aged 55-70 years who had recovered from COVID-19.

This clone was picked up one time. The chain uses TRBV18 and TRBJ2-7; 7 nucleotides align to TRBD1. With 5 bases clipped from V and 0 bases from J, the junction kept 7 bases outside the gene matches. Germline V lookup: CDR1 KGHSH, CDR2 LQKENI. There are 15 residues in the CDR3. This CDR3 reads CASSRGGAGSYEQYF. DNA of the CDR3: TGTGCCAGCTCAAGAGGGGGCGCGGGCTCCTACGAGCAGTACTTC.

The V call is TRBV19, the J call TRBJ1-1; 9 bases align to TRBD1. V shed 5 bases and J 1 base; nucleotides not matched to a gene: 5. The CDR3 contains 15 residues. CDR1 is LNHDA, CDR2 SQIVND, per germline (reference sequence). In DNA, the CDR3 is TGTGCCAGTAGTCGGACAGGGGCCAGGAACACTGAAGCTTTCTTT. Translation: CASSRTGARNTEAFF.

The genes are TRBV10-1 and TRBJ2-1; 9 positions agree with TRBD2. The CDR3 contains 17 residues. With V trimmed by 4 bases and J by 7 bases, 14 bases remained unmatched. Germline V lookup: CDR1 WNHNN, CDR2 SYGVQD (reference sequence). This CDR3 is CASSGSYWLAGSNEQFF. The DNA of the CDR3 is TGCGCCAGCAGTGGTTCATATTGGCTAGCGGGATCGAATGAGCAGTTCTTC.

The rearrangement links TRBV19 to TRBJ1-4; 7 nucleotides agree with TRBD1. V trimming: 6 bases; J trimming: 8 bases; junction bases outside the gene matches: 15. The CDR3 length is 16 residues. Looked up from germline, CDR1 is LNHDA and CDR2 is SQIVND (reference sequence). The CDR3 DNA reads as TGTGCCAGTAGCCCTTACAGGGGAGGAGGAGCAGAAAAACTGTTTTTT. As protein: CASSPYRGGGAEKLFF.

This clone was picked up a small number of times. The V call is TRBV6-8, the J call TRBJ1-1; maybe TRBD1 (5 bases). Between the trimmed V and J ends, which lost 5 bases and 2 bases, there was a span of 12 bases. This CDR3 has 14 amino acids. Germline CDR1 is MNHGY and CDR2 is SAAAGT. CDR3 amino acids: CASSTTGNNTEAFF. Here the CDR3 DNA reads TGTGCCAGCAGTACAACAGGAAATAACACTGAAGCTTTCTTT.

The V gene is TRBV27, the J gene TRBJ2-7; perhaps TRBD1 as D (5 bases). CDR3 length: 11 amino acids. Germline CDR1 and CDR2: MNHEY and SMNVEV (reference sequence). V was trimmed by 5 bases and J by 3 bases, leaving 5 bases between them. The CDR3 loop is CASSTGYEQYF. DNA for the CDR3: TGTGCCAGCAGTACAGGCTACGAGCAGTACTTC.

The chain carries TRBV5-1 and TRBJ2-7; no reliable D call. The CDR3 runs 14 residues. V lost 4 bases, J lost 1 base, and 12 bases lay in between. Germline-derived CDR1 and CDR2 are SGHRS and YFSETQ. In DNA, the CDR3 is TGCGCCAGCAGCCCGCCGGTTGCGTCCTACGAGCAGTACTTC. The encoded protein is CASSPPVASYEQYF. Combining the CDR3 with reference TRBV5-1 and TRBJ2-7 gives the whole variable domain KAGVTQTPRYLIKTRGQQVTLSCSPISGHRSVSWYQQTPGQGLQFLFEYFSETQRNKGNFPGRFSGRQFSNSRSEMNVSTLELGDSALYLCASSPPVASYEQYFGPGTRLTVT.

The rearrangement links TRBV10-1 to TRBJ2-2; perhaps TRBD2 as D (5 bases). In germline, CDR1 is WNHNN, CDR2 SYGVQD (reference sequence). The CDR3 covers 13 residues. The germline V and J ends were trimmed by 3 bases and 7 bases, with 9 bases remaining between them. The CDR3 nucleotides read TGCGCCAGCAGTGACGAGGGATTCGGGGAGCTGTTTTTT. As protein: CASSDEGFGELFF.

This chain joins TRBV5-1 and TRBJ2-7; D is unresolved. V lost 1 base to trimming and J lost 0 bases, with 8 bases between them. Germline assignment: CDR1 SGHRS and CDR2 YFSETQ. The CDR3 has 14 amino acids. CDR3 DNA sequence: TGCGCCAGCAGCTTGACTACCAGCTCCTACGAGCAGTACTTC. Its protein is CASSLTTSSYEQYF.

The chain links TRBV5-1 to TRBJ2-7, with TRBD2 identical over 11 bases. After removal of 4 bases from V and 9 bases from J, the junction contained 9 bases not matched to a gene. The CDR3 has 14 amino acids. Germline V gene lookup returns CDR1 SGHRS and CDR2 YFSETQ. The CDR3 nucleotides read TGCGCCAGCAGCCCCTTACTAGCGGGAGTAGGGCAGTACTTC. Protein sequence: CASSPLLAGVGQYF.

The chain joins TRBV2 to TRBJ1-3; D remains ambiguous. The CDR3 runs 14 residues. Germline V gene sequence: CDR1 SNHLY, CDR2 FYNNEI. With 8 bases removed from V and 0 bases from J, the gap between germline ends came to 11 bases. CDR3 protein: CASWTGDSGNTIYF. Here the CDR3 DNA reads TGTGCCAGCTGGACGGGAGACTCTGGAAACACCATATATTTT.

The V call is TRBV7-9, the J call TRBJ1-4; 10 bases agree with TRBD1. There are 18 residues in the CDR3. Germline CDR1 is SEHNR and CDR2 is FQNEAQ (reference sequence). V was pared by 5 bases and J by 0 bases, with 9 bases of the junction left unmatched. CDR3 DNA sequence: TGTGCCAGCAGCCGGGACAGGGGTTTTGGCGCAACTAATGAAAAACTGTTTTTT. Its translation is CASSRDRGFGATNEKLFF.

The gene calls are TRBV11-2 and TRBJ2-1; the D gene is possibly TRBD2 (5 bases). V gave up 2 bases and J gave up 7 bases, with 12 bases separating them. CDR1 is SGHAT and CDR2 is FQNNGV in the germline V gene. The CDR3 loop spans 14 amino acids. The CDR3 DNA sequence: TGTGCCAGCAGCTTAACGGTCCCGGGAAATGAGCAGTTCTTC. Its translation: CASSLTVPGNEQFF. Complete variable domain (other parts from reference TRBV11-2 and TRBJ2-1): EAGVAQSPRYKIIEKRQSVAFWCNPISGHATLYWYQQILGQGPKLLIQFQNNGVVDDSQLPKDRFSAERLKGVDSTLKIQPAKLEDSAVYLCASSLTVPGNEQFFGPGTRLTVL.

V is TRBV10-3 and J is TRBJ2-2, with 8 bases fitting TRBD2. CDR1 is ENHRY, CDR2 SYGVKD, per germline. V shed 10 bases and J 5 bases; nucleotides not matched to a gene: 12. This CDR3 contains 15 residues. CDR3 in amino acids: CATLPGLAGTGELFF. The CDR3 bases are TGTGCCACCCTCCCTGGGCTAGCGGGTACCGGGGAGCTGTTTTTT.

The chain combines TRBV3-1 (or the pseudogene TRBV3-2) with TRBJ2-5; D is possibly TRBD2 (6 bases). Trimming took off 3 bases at V and 4 bases at J, with 12 bases between the two ends. The germline gives CDR1 LGHDT, CDR2 YNNKEL (reference sequence). The CDR3 runs to 14 residues. CDR3 bases: TGTGCCAGCAGCCAGAAGGGAGGAGGAGAGACCCAGTACTTC. Translated, it gives CASSQKGGGETQYF.

The chain combines TRBV30 with TRBJ2-1; 10 bases agree with TRBD2. The CDR3 has 17 residues. V trimming: 3 bases; J trimming: 7 bases; junction bases outside the gene matches: 15. Germline assignment: CDR1 GTSNPN and CDR2 SVGIG (reference sequence). The CDR3 DNA is TGTGCCTGGAGAGCGTTGGGGCTAGCGGGAGCTGCTAATGAGCAGTTCTTC. This gives the protein CAWRALGLAGAANEQFF.

The V call is TRBV15, the J call TRBJ2-7; 9 nucleotides match TRBD1. The CDR3 length is 15 residues. Germline V lookup: CDR1 LNHNV, CDR2 YYDKDF (reference sequence). The trim removed 5 bases at V and 3 bases at J, leaving 8 bases unmatched. The CDR3 sequence is CATSGAGTGNYEQYF. CDR3 coding DNA: TGTGCCACCAGCGGCGCCGGGACAGGGAACTACGAGCAGTACTTC.

The chain recombines TRBV6-5 with TRBJ1-2; D perhaps matches TRBD1 (5 bases). The CDR3 spans 15 residues. V shed 1 base and J shed 2 bases, with 11 bases lying between them. Germline V gene lookup returns CDR1 MNHEY and CDR2 SVGAGI. The CDR3 here is CASSYLDRQNYGYTF. For the CDR3, the DNA is TGTGCCAGCAGTTACTTAGACAGACAAAACTATGGCTACACCTTC.